These T cell receptor beta chains were read from a single sample in a study of blood T cell repertoires in COVID-19. Sequencing used immunoSEQ multiplex PCR; TCRdb keeps in-frame clones, though not all of them. The sample has hundreds of thousands of clones, 90% seen once. Sequenced: PBMCs or T cells enriched from blood (not recorded which). These receptors originate from a woman aged 18-29 years with acute COVID-19. CDR3s include the opening cysteine and the closing phenylalanine or tryptophan. The order of the fields is V gene, D gene, J gene, clone size, CDR3 DNA, CDR3 protein. A D gene is named only where the DNA matches it firmly. Some rows have no size entry. The others give once, few or many, or a class for an expanded clone.

>TRBV19|NA|TRBJ2-7|NA
TGTGCCAGTAGTATAGGTCCAGGGCTTGAGCAGTACTTC
CASSIGPGLEQYF
>TRBV28|NA|TRBJ2-7|NA
TGTGCCAGCTGTCCTCAACTCAGGCATAATATCCTCTGCGAGCAGTACTTC
CASCPQLRHNILCEQYF
>TRBV10-3|NA|TRBJ2-2|NA
TGTGCCATCACCCCTGGGGCGGCTGTAAACACCGGGGAGCTGTTTTTT
CAITPGAAVNTGELFF
>TRBV29-1|NA|TRBJ2-7|NA
TGCAGCGTTGTCGACGGGACTCAAATGTACGAGCAGTACTTC
CSVVDGTQMYEQYF
>TRBV28|NA|TRBJ2-5|few
TGTGCCAGCAGTTCCAGCGGCCAAGAGACCCAGTACTTC
CASSSSGQETQYF
>TRBV19|NA|TRBJ1-3|few
TGTGCCAGTAGTTTCGGACTGCCCTCTGGAAACACCATATATTTT
CASSFGLPSGNTIYF
>TRBV7-2|TRBD1|TRBJ1-1|NA
TGTGCCAGCAGCCTCGACAGGGACGGTCAGGATTTCTTT
CASSLDRDGQDFF
>TRBV6-5|NA|TRBJ2-7|NA
TGTGCCAGCAGTTACGCGGGCGGTGCCTACGAGCAGTACTTC
CASSYAGGAYEQYF
>TRBV24-1|TRBD2|TRBJ2-5|NA
TGTGCCACCAGTGATTTGATGGAATTGGGACTAGCGCCTCAAGAGACCCAGTACTTC
CATSDLMELGLAPQETQYF
>TRBV6-5|TRBD1|TRBJ2-1|NA
TGTGCCAGCAGTTACTCCGGGACAGCTCCCAATGAGCAGTTCTTC
CASSYSGTAPNEQFF
>TRBV7-9|NA|TRBJ1-1|NA
TGTGCCAGCAGCTCCACCGTCACAGGGAAGACTGAAGCTTTCTTT
CASSSTVTGKTEAFF
>TRBV7-2|TRBD2|TRBJ2-1|NA
TGTGCCAGCAGCTTTACTAGCGGGATCTCCAATGAGCAGTTCTTC
CASSFTSGISNEQFF
>TRBV18|NA|TRBJ2-5|NA
TGTGCCAGCTCCCCCTACCAAGAGACCCAGTACTTC
CASSPYQETQYF
>TRBV12-3/TRBV12-4|TRBD1|TRBJ2-7|once
TGTGCCAGCAGTCAAGGACAGGGGTACGAGCAGTACTTC
CASSQGQGYEQYF
>TRBV11-2|NA|TRBJ1-1|NA
TGTGCCAGCAGCACGAGTGATGACACTGAAGCTTTCTTT
CASSTSDDTEAFF
>TRBV10-3|NA|TRBJ2-7|NA
TGTGCCATCACCCCGAACTCAGGGAGGTCGAACTACGAGCAGTACTTC
CAITPNSGRSNYEQYF
>TRBV30|NA|TRBJ1-1|NA
TGTGCCTGGATTGCTCTGGGACTCTCAGAAGCTTTCTTT
CAWIALGLSEAFF
>TRBV28|NA|TRBJ1-3|NA
TGTGCCAGCAGACCCCGCGAGGAGGGGATCTCTGGAAACACCATATATTTT
CASRPREEGISGNTIYF
>TRBV6-5|NA|TRBJ1-4|NA
TGTGCCAGCAGCCCCGAACGGGGGGTAGTTGAAAAACTGTTTTTT
CASSPERGVVEKLFF
>TRBV7-6|TRBD1|TRBJ2-7|once
TGTGCCAGCAGCTTCCGGGACAGGGGGCGGTACGAGCAGTACTTC
CASSFRDRGRYEQYF
>TRBV5-4|TRBD2|TRBJ2-1|NA
TGTGCCAGCAGCGGCGGGACTAGCGCAACCTACAATGAGCAGTTCTTC
CASSGGTSATYNEQFF
>TRBV28|TRBD1|TRBJ2-2|NA
TGTGCCAGCAGTTCACACCGATTAGGGACAGGGGACGGGGAGCTGTTTTTT
CASSSHRLGTGDGELFF
>TRBV24-1|NA|TRBJ2-3|NA
TGTGCCACCAGTGATCGGGCCGACAGTAGCACAGATACGCAGTATTTT
CATSDRADSSTDTQYF
>TRBV6-6|NA|TRBJ2-7|NA
TGTGCCAGCAGCTGGGGTGACGACAGCTCCTACGAGCAGTACTTC
CASSWGDDSSYEQYF
>TRBV14|NA|TRBJ2-2|NA
TGTGCCAGCAGCCAAACCATAAGCTGGTCACTAGTAAACACCGGGGAGCTGTTTTTT
CASSQTISWSLVNTGELFF
>TRBV3-1/TRBV3-2|NA|TRBJ2-1|NA
TGTGCCAGCAGCCAAGTTGGAAGCGGGCCCCAAAGGGGAAATGAGCAGTTCTTC
CASSQVGSGPQRGNEQFF
>TRBV5-1|TRBD1|TRBJ2-4|NA
TGCGCCAGCAGCGGGACAATAAGGGACAGGGGGCAGAAAAACATTCAGTACTTC
CASSGTIRDRGQKNIQYF
>TRBV27|NA|TRBJ2-2|NA
TGTGCCAGCAGCCCACTTTCTTTCACCGGGGAGCTGTTTTTT
CASSPLSFTGELFF
>TRBV21-1|NA|TRBJ1-6|many
TGTGCCAGCAGCAAAACCCCCGACAGGGTTGATAATTCACCCCTCCACTTT
CASSKTPDRVDNSPLHF
>TRBV5-1|NA|TRBJ2-3|few
TGCGCCAGCAGCTTACTAGAAGTCACAGATACGCAGTATTTT
CASSLLEVTDTQYF
>TRBV14|NA|TRBJ2-5|NA
TGTGCCAGCAGCCCCGTTGAGGGTAAAGAGACCCAGTACTTC
CASSPVEGKETQYF
>TRBV11-2|NA|TRBJ1-6|NA
TGTGCCAGCAGCTCCCGTGGGACACCATATAATTCACCCCTCCACTTT
CASSSRGTPYNSPLHF
>TRBV28|NA|TRBJ2-1|NA
TGTGCCAGCAGGGAGGCCTACAATGAGCAGTTCTTC
CASREAYNEQFF
>TRBV7-9|NA|TRBJ1-1|NA
TGTGCCAGCAGCTTAGTGGACGGACTAAACACTGAAGCTTTCTTT
CASSLVDGLNTEAFF
>TRBV28|TRBD1|TRBJ1-2|NA
TGTGCCAGCAGTTTACCAGGACAGGCGGACTATGGCTACACCTTC
CASSLPGQADYGYTF